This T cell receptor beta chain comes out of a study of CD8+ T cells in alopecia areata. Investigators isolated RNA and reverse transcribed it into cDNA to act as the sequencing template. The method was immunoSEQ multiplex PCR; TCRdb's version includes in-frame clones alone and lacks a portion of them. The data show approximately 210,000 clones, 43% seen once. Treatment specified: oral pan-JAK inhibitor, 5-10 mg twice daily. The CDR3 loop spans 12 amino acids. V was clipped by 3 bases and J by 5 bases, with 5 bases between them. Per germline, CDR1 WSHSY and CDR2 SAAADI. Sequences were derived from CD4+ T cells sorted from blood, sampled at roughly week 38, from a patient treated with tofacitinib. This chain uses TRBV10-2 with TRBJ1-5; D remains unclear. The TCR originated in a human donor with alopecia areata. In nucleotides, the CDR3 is TGCGCCAGCAGTGATTGGGATCAGCCCCAGCATTTT. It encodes CASSDWDQPQHF.